The 18 T cell receptor beta chains given below trace back to one sample, sequenced in a study of T cells in Graves' hyperthyroidism and ophthalmopathy. RNA transcripts were the template for amplifying TCR beta CDR3 regions. A set of HTBI primers served as the primers for a first-round RT-PCR of the TCR CDR3. TCRdb passed the multiplex PCR reads through MiXCR, listing each CDR3 protein once. The data show roughly 570,000 distinct CDR3 sequences, with around 45% seen just once and roughly 8.2% held by the top ten. Sequenced sample: peripheral blood or thyroid tissue (not recorded which). These receptors were obtained from a woman between 18 and 30 years old with Graves' hyperthyroidism.

This clonotype was counted ten times or more. The chain uses TRBV7-3 and TRBJ2-2, with TRBD1 as a possible D gene (5 bases). The CDR3 consists of 16 residues. Looked up from germline, CDR1 is SGHTA and CDR2 is FQGTGA. Trimming removed 0 bases at V and 4 bases at J, with 12 bases between. The CDR3 region has the DNA TGTGCCAGCAGCTTAACAAGGGGCAGAGGCACCGGGGAGCTGTTTTTT. Amino acid sequence: CASSLTRGRGTGELFF.

A word on this clonotype: A much larger clone differs by one base, so this may be a read error. V is TRBV29-1 and J is TRBJ2-1; D ambiguous. V gave up 4 bases and J gave up 5 bases, with 6 bases separating them. CDR1 is SQVTM, CDR2 ANQGSEA, per germline. This CDR3 region has 11 residues. CDR3 bases: TGCAGCGTTGTTAGGGACAATGAGCAGTTCTTC. It is translated as CSVVRDNEQFF.

V usage is TRBV24-1 and J usage is TRBJ2-7; 7 bases agree with TRBD2. The germline V gene encodes CDR1 KGHDR and CDR2 SFDVKD. The V and J ends lost 11 bases and 6 bases, in that order; junction bases with no gene match: 18. CDR3 length equals 15 residues. Written as DNA, the CDR3 is TGTGCCAGCTCAACGGGGGGATTTATTATCGGCGAGCAGTACTTC. Protein product: CASSTGGFIIGEQYF.

The chain uses TRBV7-2 and TRBJ2-7; 10 bases are shared with TRBD2. The assigned J gene may be wrong: the sequence end matches TRBJ2-1 better. CDR1 SGHTA and CDR2 FQGNSA come from the germline V gene. CDR3 length: 16 amino acids. DNA for the CDR3: TGTGCCAGCAGCCGAAGGGAGCGGGAGGGCTACAATGAGCAGTTCTTC. This gives the protein CASSRREREGYNEQFF.

For this clonotype: This could be a read error, since a much larger clone is one nucleotide away. The genes are TRBV4-2 and TRBJ1-3; no firm D call. From germline, CDR1 is LGHNA and CDR2 YNFKEQ. There are 15 residues in the CDR3. The CDR3 is CASSQERVSGNTICF. DNA for the CDR3: TGTGCCAGCAGCCAAGAAAGAGTTTCTGGAAACACCATATGTTTT.

This chain uses TRBV2 with TRBJ1-2; 7 bases line up with TRBD1. CDR1 and CDR2 from the germline V gene are SNHLY and FYNNEI. V shed 6 bases and J 2 bases; nucleotides not matched to a gene: 9. This CDR3 is 15 amino acids long. The CDR3 reads CASSQGQFTNYGYTF. The CDR3 DNA reads as TGTGCCAGCAGCCAGGGACAGTTTACAAACTATGGCTACACCTTC.

This clonotype was seen repeatedly, ten times or more. V usage is TRBV10-1 and J usage is TRBJ2-2; no clear D. Germline V lookup: CDR1 WNHNN, CDR2 SYGVQD (reference sequence). V shed 3 bases and J shed 1 base, with 6 bases lying between them. The CDR3 has 14 residues. Here the CDR3 DNA reads TGCGCCAGCAGTGACGGAGTGAACACCGGGGAGCTGTTTTTT. This codes for CASSDGVNTGELFF.

V is TRBV10-3 and J is TRBJ1-2; no reliable D call. V was shortened by 0 bases and J by 0 bases, with 8 bases between the two germline ends. The CDR3 totals 15 residues. Looked up from germline, CDR1 is ENHRY and CDR2 is SYGVKD. This CDR3 reads CAISESKKANYGYTF. The CDR3 DNA is TGTGCCATCAGTGAGTCAAAGAAAGCTAACTATGGCTACACCTTC.

This clonotype was seen only once. Without the conserved terminal phenylalanine or tryptophan, this CDR3 likely stems from a read error. No DNA is shown, since the ends of the CDR3 on it are uncertain; the CDR3 is the one TCRdb lists. The V and J genes are TRBV7-2 and TRBJ1-3. The CDR3 adds up to 9 amino acids, both ends counted. Germline V gene lookup returns CDR1 SGHTA and CDR2 FQGNSA. This chain's CDR3 is CASSLVTGV.

This clonotype has at least ten counts. The CDR3 reads CATSNTGQGTEAFF. The CDR3 DNA reads as TGTGCCACCAGCAATACAGGGCAGGGCACTGAAGCTTTCTTT. The chain joins TRBV15 to TRBJ1-1, with D perhaps TRBD1 (6 bases). Germline V gene sequence: CDR1 LNHNV, CDR2 YYDKDF (reference sequence). V lost 4 bases, J lost 4 bases, and 13 bases lay in between. The CDR3 has 14 amino acids.

The V call is TRBV29-1, the J call TRBJ2-2; D remains unclear. Between the trimmed V and J ends, which lost 8 bases and 4 bases, there was a span of 8 bases. The germline V gene has CDR1 SQVTM and CDR2 ANQGSEA. The CDR3 totals 11 residues. CDR3 bases: TGCAGCAGTGAAAGCACCGGGGAGCTGTTTTTT. It encodes CSSESTGELFF.

The J gene is TRBJ2-5, the V gene TRBV6-1, with a tentative D call TRBD2 (6 bases). The CDR3 contains 17 residues. In germline, CDR1 is MNHNS, CDR2 SASEGT. V dropped 7 bases and J dropped 5 bases, with 26 bases sitting between them. CDR3 sequence: CASTYGAGGFGSETQYF. CDR3 DNA sequence: TGTGCCAGCACCTACGGGGCAGGAGGGTTTGGGTCGGAGACCCAGTACTTC.

This rearrangement joins TRBV10-3 to TRBJ1-1; TRBD1 is a possible D gene (5 bases). The germline V gene has CDR1 ENHRY and CDR2 SYGVKD. The CDR3 contains 14 residues. Trimming took off 5 bases at V and 8 bases at J, with 18 bases between the two ends. This CDR3 reads CAISSGTGGEEAFF. As DNA, the CDR3 is TGTGCCATCAGTTCCGGGACTGGGGGGGAGGAAGCTTTCTTT.

The CDR3 loop is CATSGRIAPSSYNEQFF. DNA of the CDR3: TGTGCCACCAGCGGGAGAATAGCGCCTAGCTCCTACAATGAGCAGTTCTTC. This chain uses TRBV15 with TRBJ2-1; weak D call: TRBD2 (5 bases). The CDR3 totals 17 residues. CDR1 and CDR2 from the germline V gene are LNHNV and YYDKDF (reference sequence). Deletions cut 5 bases from V and 0 bases from J, with 17 bases between.

This clonotype was detected only a few times. The V gene is TRBV4-1, the J gene TRBJ2-5; unclear D gene. This CDR3 region has 11 residues. V lost 2 bases and J 7 bases, leaving 5 bases between the germline ends. In germline, CDR1 is MGHRA, CDR2 YSYEKL. The CDR3 region is CASSQKRTQYF. The CDR3 DNA reads TGCGCCAGCAGCCAAAAGAGGACCCAGTACTTC.

The V and J genes are TRBV10-3 and TRBJ2-7; TRBD1 might be the D (5 bases). V was pared by 11 bases and J by 5 bases, with 16 bases between. The length of the CDR3 is 12 residues. Germline CDR1 and CDR2: ENHRY and SYGVKD. The CDR3 reads CASLPGIHEQYF. The CDR3 region has the DNA TGTGCCTCCCTACCAGGGATCCACGAGCAGTACTTC.

This clonotype was observed a handful of times. The chain uses TRBV9 and TRBJ2-3; the match to TRBD1 covers 8 bases. V trimming: 4 bases; J trimming: 0 bases; junction bases outside the gene matches: 4. This CDR3 has 15 amino acids. Per the germline V gene, CDR1 is SGDLS and CDR2 is YYNGEE. The CDR3 DNA reads as TGTGCCAGCAGCCCTACAGGGGGAAGCACAGATACGCAGTATTTT. It specifies CASSPTGGSTDTQYF.

This clonotype was seen more than once but under ten times. The chain links TRBV20-1 to TRBJ1-2, with 10 bases lining up with TRBD1. After removal of 6 bases from V and 7 bases from J, the junction contained 5 bases not matched to a gene. The V gene's germline CDR1 is DFQATT and CDR2 SNEGSKA (reference sequence). The CDR3 length is 12 residues. The CDR3 sequence: CSAHDRGLGYTF. DNA of the CDR3: TGCAGTGCCCACGACAGGGGGCTTGGCTACACCTTC.